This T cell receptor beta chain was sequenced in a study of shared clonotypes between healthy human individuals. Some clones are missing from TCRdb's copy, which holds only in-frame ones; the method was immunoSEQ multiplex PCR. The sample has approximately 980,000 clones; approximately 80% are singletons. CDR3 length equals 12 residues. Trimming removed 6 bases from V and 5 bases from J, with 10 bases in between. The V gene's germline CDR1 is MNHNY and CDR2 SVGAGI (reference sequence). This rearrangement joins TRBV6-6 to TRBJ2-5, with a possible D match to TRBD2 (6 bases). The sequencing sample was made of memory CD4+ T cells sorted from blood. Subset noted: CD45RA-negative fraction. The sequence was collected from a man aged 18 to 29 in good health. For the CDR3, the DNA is TGTGCCAGCAGCGGGAGCGGGGAGACCCAGTACTTC. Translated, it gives CASSGSGETQYF.